These 17 T cell receptor beta chains share one sample of origin, sequenced in a study of T cell clonality in common variable immunodeficiency. Here immunoSEQ multiplex PCR was the method, and the copy in TCRdb shows in-frame clones only, minus some. The sample yields about 64,000 clones, without any singletons. The specimen was peripheral blood mononuclear cells. The receptors stem from a person aged 18 to 75 in good health.

Many counts were recorded for this clone. The observed sequence ends 3 residues before the CDR3 terminus, with the missing tail filled in from the germline J gene. This sequence joins TRBV2 and TRBJ2-7, with D tentatively TRBD1 (5 bases). The CDR3 totals 14 residues. V was shortened by 7 bases and J by 1 base, with 14 bases between the two germline ends. The germline CDR1 and CDR2 sequences are SNHLY and FYNNEI. The DNA read from the CDR3 is TGTGCCAGCACCAGTCCGAGACAGTCCTACGAG. This encodes CASTSPRQSYE. The whole CDR3 region reads CASTSPRQSYEQYF. Supplemented by reference TRBV2 and TRBJ2-7, the full variable domain reads EPEVTQTPSHQVTQMGQEVILRCVPISNHLYFYWYRQILGQKVEFLVSFYNNEISEKSEIFDDQFSVERPDGSNFTLKIRSTKLEDSAMYFCASTSPRQSYEQYFGPGTRLTVT.

This clone was counted ten times or more. The read stops 3 residues short of the end of the CDR3; the missing end is completed from the germline J gene. The chain joins TRBV6-1 to TRBJ2-7, with 11 bases matching TRBD2. Looked up from germline, CDR1 is MNHNS and CDR2 is SASEGT. The CDR3 loop spans 15 amino acids. Germline trimming cut 3 bases from V and 0 bases from J; bases unmatched to any gene: 1. CDR3 DNA, as far as it was read: TGTGCCAGCAGTGAGGGGACTAGCGGCTCCTACGAG. This sequence encodes CASSEGTSGSYE. The complete CDR3 protein is CASSEGTSGSYEQYF.

This clone was seen many times. The read finishes 3 residues shy of the CDR3 end, and the germline J gene is used to complete it. This chain joins TRBV12-3 or TRBV12-4 and TRBJ1-4; D is uncertain. This CDR3 has 14 amino acids. Deletions cut 6 bases from V and 8 bases from J, with 16 bases between. The sequenced part of the CDR3 DNA is TGTGCCAGCAGCGTGGTCCCCGGGGAGGAAAAA. Its protein is CASSVVPGEEK. The whole CDR3 sequence is CASSVVPGEEKLFF.

This clone was found many times. The read gets to within 3 residues of the CDR3 end, and the germline J gene fills in the rest. The chain is built from TRBV20-1 and TRBJ2-7; D possibly corresponds to TRBD2 (5 bases). Germline V gene sequence: CDR1 DFQATT, CDR2 SNEGSKA (reference sequence). Deletions cut 6 bases from V and 5 bases from J, with 17 bases between. The CDR3 has 13 amino acids. Here the CDR3 reads CSALKGKADEQYF. The sequenced CDR3 bases are TGCAGTGCCCTCAAGGGAAAAGCGGACGAG.

Many counts were recorded for this clone. The read terminates 3 residues ahead of where the CDR3 ends, so the germline J gene completes it. V and J are TRBV10-1 and TRBJ2-1; TRBD2 matches at 7 bases. The CDR3 is made up of 14 amino acids. V shed 3 bases and J 4 bases; nucleotides not matched to a gene: 3. Germline V CDR1 and CDR2: WNHNN, SYGVQD (reference sequence). The CDR3 bases that were read are TGCGCCAGCAGTGACGGGGGGATATACAATGAG. Its translation: CASSDGGIYNE. The complete CDR3 reads CASSDGGIYNEQFF.

This clone showed up many times. The CDR3 loop is CSVAPSDRASDTQYF. The CDR3 DNA, read in part, is TGCAGCGTTGCCCCTTCTGACAGGGCGTCAGATACG. The rearrangement joins TRBV29-1 to TRBJ2-3, with 7 bases aligning to TRBD1. The CDR3 is cut off 3 residues early in the read; its end comes from the germline J gene. Looked up from germline, CDR1 is SQVTM and CDR2 is ANQGSEA. With 4 bases clipped from V and 4 bases from J, the junction kept 11 bases outside the gene matches. The CDR3 has 15 residues.

In its sample, this clone was seen a few times. The read falls 3 residues short of the CDR3 end, and the missing part is taken from the germline J gene. J is TRBJ2-7 and V is TRBV10-2; D not resolved. The CDR3 spans 13 residues. Germline V gives CDR1 WSHSY, CDR2 SAAADI. V was pared by 4 bases and J by 1 base, with 8 bases between. The CDR3 DNA, read in part, is TGCGCCAGCAGTGTTAAGGGTTCCTACGAG. As protein: CASSVKGSYE. The CDR3 in its entirety is CASSVKGSYEQYF.

The table lists this clone with many counts. Coverage ceases 3 residues before the CDR3 finishes, and the germline J gene fills in the end. The rearrangement links TRBV19 to TRBJ2-3, with 7 bases identical to TRBD2. Germline values: CDR1 LNHDA, CDR2 SQIVND (reference sequence). The V segment lost 4 bases and the J segment 6 bases; nucleotides outside the gene matches: 10. The length of the CDR3 is 15 residues. The CDR3: CASSTAGTITDTQYF. Incomplete CDR3 DNA: TGTGCCAGTAGTACGGCGGGGACTATTACCGATACG. The entire variable domain, with the rest obtained from reference TRBV19 and TRBJ2-3, is as follows: DGGITQSPKYLFRKEGQNVTLSCEQNLNHDAMYWYRQDPGQGLRLIYYSQIVNDFQKGDIAEGYSVSREKKESFPLTVTSAQKNPTAFYLCASSTAGTITDTQYFGPGTRLTVL.

In its sample, this clone was seen many times. The read halts 3 residues ahead of the CDR3 end, with the missing end drawn from the germline J gene. The chain combines TRBV7-9 with TRBJ1-5, with 9 bases lining up with TRBD1. Trimming cost V 5 bases and J 6 bases; bases outside gene matches: 8. This CDR3 contains 15 residues. From germline, CDR1 is SEHNR and CDR2 FQNEAQ (reference sequence). CDR3: CASSPGQGIRQPQHF. CDR3 DNA (partial): TGTGCCAGCAGCCCGGGACAGGGAATTCGTCAGCCC.

This clone was counted ten times or more. The sequenced fragment ends 3 residues before the CDR3 boundary, so the rest is inferred from the germline J gene. The V gene is TRBV18, the J gene TRBJ1-3, with unresolved D. The CDR3 runs to 17 residues. Trimming took 3 bases from V and 2 from J, leaving 17 bases between them. From germline, CDR1 is KGHSH and CDR2 LQKENI. The CDR3 region is CASSPSAVITTGNTIYF. CDR3 DNA (partial): TGTGCCAGCTCACCGTCTGCAGTTATAACCACTGGAAACACC.

In this sample, this clone turned up a few times. Sequencing ends 3 residues short of the CDR3 end; the germline J gene provides the rest. V is TRBV19 and J is TRBJ2-7; D is possibly TRBD2 (6 bases). Trimming cost V 1 base and J 6 bases, with 13 bases left between them. The germline gives CDR1 LNHDA, CDR2 SQIVND (reference sequence). The CDR3 has 14 residues. CDR3 protein: CASSIAPGGFEQYF. The sequenced CDR3 bases are TGTGCCAGTAGTATAGCCCCTGGGGGGTTCGAG.

At least ten counts were recorded for this clone. The read falls 3 residues short of the CDR3 end, and the missing part is taken from the germline J gene. V and J are TRBV28 and TRBJ1-5, with D tentatively TRBD1 (5 bases). Per germline, CDR1 MDHEN and CDR2 SYDVKM. Trimming removed 4 bases from V and 6 bases from J, with 28 bases in between. This CDR3 is 19 amino acids long. The CDR3 is CASSSAGGLLILSVQPQHF. Incomplete CDR3 DNA: TGTGCCAGCAGTTCTGCCGGGGGACTTTTGATTCTCTCCGTTCAGCCC.

At least ten counts were recorded for this clone. With the read ending 3 residues before the CDR3 end, the germline J gene is used to fill in that end. The same CDR3 is also encoded by other DNA sequences in this sample. The rearrangement joins TRBV7-9 to TRBJ2-5; 8 positions agree with TRBD2. The CDR3 extends over 14 amino acids. The J segment lost 5 bases and the V segment lost 1 base, leaving 3 bases of the junction unmatched. The germline V gene has CDR1 SEHNR and CDR2 FQNEAQ (reference sequence). The DNA read from the CDR3 is TGTGCCAGCAGCTTAGGCGGCGGGGGGGAGACC. Encoded protein: CASSLGGGGET. The whole CDR3 region reads CASSLGGGGETQYF.

This clone came up many times. Germline and junction disagree at one end, which may indicate a read error. The read gets to within 3 residues of the CDR3 end, and the germline J gene fills in the rest. The chain has TRBV2 and TRBJ1-2, with D perhaps TRBD1 (5 bases). The CDR3 runs to 13 residues. Looked up from germline, CDR1 is SNHLY and CDR2 is FYNNEI. The CDR3: CASSKAIREGYTF. The CDR3 DNA, read in part, is TGTGCCAGCAGTAAAGCTATCAGGGAAGGC.

This clone has a count of ten or more. The read gets to within 3 residues of the CDR3 end, and the germline J gene fills in the rest. This chain links TRBV28 with TRBJ2-5, with a possible D match to TRBD2 (5 bases). Germline CDR1 and CDR2: MDHEN and SYDVKM. The CDR3 has 14 amino acids. V was shortened by 5 bases and J by 5 bases, with 15 bases between the two germline ends. The CDR3 is CASSVAPGLETQYF. The DNA read from the CDR3 is TGTGCCAGCAGTGTAGCGCCGGGTCTGGAGACC.

This clone was counted at least ten times. The read stops 3 residues short of the end of the CDR3; the missing end is completed from the germline J gene. The rearrangement joins TRBV20-1 to TRBJ1-2, with D possibly being TRBD1 (6 bases). The CDR3 contains 14 residues. Germline V CDR1 and CDR2: DFQATT, SNEGSKA (reference sequence). The CDR3 is CSAREPRGGNSYTF. CDR3 DNA, as far as it was read: TGCAGTGCTAGAGAACCCAGGGGCGGGAATAGC.

This clone was picked up many times. Coverage ceases 3 residues before the CDR3 finishes, and the germline J gene fills in the end. The J gene is TRBJ2-3, the V gene TRBV6-2 or TRBV6-3, with D possibly TRBD2 on 5 matching bases. The CDR3 length is 15 residues. Germline V gives CDR1 MNHEY, CDR2 SVGEGT. Trimming pared 4 bases from V and 3 bases from J, leaving 14 bases between. The DNA read from the CDR3 is TGTGCCAGCAGTTCCGAGGGCCGAAGAACAGATACG. It yields the protein CASSSEGRRTDT. In full, the CDR3 is CASSSEGRRTDTQYF.